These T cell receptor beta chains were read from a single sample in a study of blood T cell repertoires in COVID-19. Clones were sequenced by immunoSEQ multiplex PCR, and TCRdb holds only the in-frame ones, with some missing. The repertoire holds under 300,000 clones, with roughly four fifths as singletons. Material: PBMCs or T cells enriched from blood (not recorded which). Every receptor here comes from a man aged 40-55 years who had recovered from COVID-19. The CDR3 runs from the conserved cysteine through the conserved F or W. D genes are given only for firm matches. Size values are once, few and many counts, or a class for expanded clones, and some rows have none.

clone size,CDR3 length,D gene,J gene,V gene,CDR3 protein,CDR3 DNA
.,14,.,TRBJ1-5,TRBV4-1,CASSHPGQNQPQHF,TGCGCCAGCAGCCACCCGGGACAAAATCAGCCCCAGCATTTT
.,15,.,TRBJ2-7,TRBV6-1,CASSEGATGYYEQYF,TGTGCCAGCAGTGAAGGGGCCACAGGGTACTACGAGCAGTACTTC
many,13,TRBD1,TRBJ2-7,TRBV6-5,CASSSGQGREQYF,TGTGCCAGCAGTTCAGGACAGGGACGGGAGCAGTACTTC
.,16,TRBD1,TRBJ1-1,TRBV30,CAWSALGDRGFSEAFF,TGTGCCTGGAGTGCCCTAGGCGACAGGGGCTTCTCTGAAGCTTTCTTT
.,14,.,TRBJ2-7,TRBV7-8,CASRKQVNSYEQYF,TGTGCCAGCAGGAAACAGGTTAACTCCTACGAGCAGTACTTC
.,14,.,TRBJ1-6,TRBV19,CASSAVYRGSPLHF,TGTGCCAGTAGTGCCGTCTATAGGGGTTCACCCCTCCACTTT
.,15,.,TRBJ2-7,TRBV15,CATSRDPREVYEQYF,TGTGCCACCAGCAGAGATCCCAGGGAGGTATACGAGCAGTACTTC
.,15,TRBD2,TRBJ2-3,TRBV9,CASSVGLAGTDTQYF,TGTGCCAGCAGCGTAGGCCTAGCGGGCACAGATACGCAGTATTTT
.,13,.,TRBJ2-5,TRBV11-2,CASSFGVQETQYF,TGTGCCAGCAGCTTTGGAGTCCAAGAGACCCAGTACTTC
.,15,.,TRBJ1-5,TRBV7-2,CASSSTVYSNQPQHF,TGTGCCAGCAGCTCGACAGTCTATAGCAATCAGCCCCAGCATTTT
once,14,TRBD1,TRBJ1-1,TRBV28,CASSKDRTRVKAFF,TGTGCCAGCAGCAAGGACAGGACCAGGGTGAAAGCTTTCTTT
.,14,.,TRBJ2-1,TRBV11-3,CASSLGGGADEQFF,TGTGCCAGCAGCTTAGGCGGGGGCGCGGATGAGCAGTTCTTC
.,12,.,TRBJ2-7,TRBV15,CATSRSGYEQYF,TGTGCCACCAGCCGTAGCGGCTACGAGCAGTACTTC
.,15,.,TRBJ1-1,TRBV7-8,CASSLARSGNTEAFF,TGTGCCAGCAGCTTAGCCCGTTCGGGGAACACTGAAGCTTTCTTT
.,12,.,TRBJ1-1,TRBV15,CATSRASDLTFF,TGTGCCACCAGCAGGGCAAGTGATTTGACTTTCTTT
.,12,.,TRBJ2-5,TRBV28,CASSAGKETQYF,TGTGCCAGCAGTGCAGGAAAAGAGACCCAGTACTTC
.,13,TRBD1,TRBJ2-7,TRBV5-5,CASRPTGGYEQYF,TGTGCCAGCAGGCCTACAGGGGGTTACGAGCAGTACTTC
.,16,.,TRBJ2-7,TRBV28,CASSSRGMDTSYEQYF,TGTGCCAGCAGTTCCAGGGGTATGGACACCTCCTACGAGCAGTACTTC
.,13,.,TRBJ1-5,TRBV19,CASRLLGGQPQHF,TGTGCCAGTAGGCTTTTGGGGGGGCAGCCCCAGCATTTT
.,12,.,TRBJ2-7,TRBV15,CATSGGEYEQYF,TGTGCCACCAGCGGCGGGGAGTACGAGCAGTACTTC
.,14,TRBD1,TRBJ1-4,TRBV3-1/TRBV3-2,CASSSQGAVEKLFF,TGTGCCAGCAGCTCTCAGGGGGCAGTTGAAAAACTGTTTTTT
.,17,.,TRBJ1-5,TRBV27,CASSPSTGSSANQPQHF,TGTGCCAGCAGTCCCTCGACAGGTTCATCGGCGAATCAGCCCCAGCATTTT
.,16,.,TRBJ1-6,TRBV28,CASSSTQTGNNSPLHF,TGTGCCAGCAGTTCCACTCAAACAGGGAACAATTCACCCCTCCACTTT
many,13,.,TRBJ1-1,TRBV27,CASSLFPTSRAFF,TGTGCCAGCAGTTTATTTCCGACCTCGCGGGCTTTCTTT
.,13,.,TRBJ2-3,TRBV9,CASSAAPGDTQYF,TGTGCCAGCAGCGCTGCCCCCGGAGATACGCAGTATTTT
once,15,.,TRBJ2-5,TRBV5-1,CASTRSLRYQETQYF,TGCGCCAGCACCCGGAGCCTACGGTACCAAGAGACCCAGTACTTC
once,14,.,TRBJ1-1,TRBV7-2,CASSQQGVNTEAFF,TGTGCCAGCAGCCAGCAAGGGGTAAACACTGAAGCTTTCTTT
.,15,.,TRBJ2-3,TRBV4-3,CASSQEWRGTDTQYF,TGCGCCAGCAGCCAAGAATGGCGGGGCACAGATACGCAGTATTTT
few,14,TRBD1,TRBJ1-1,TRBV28,CASRTGTANTEAFF,TGTGCCAGCAGGACCGGGACAGCGAACACTGAAGCTTTCTTT
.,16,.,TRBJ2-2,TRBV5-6,CASSWGRRGYTGELFF,TGTGCCAGCAGCTGGGGACGCAGGGGATACACCGGGGAGCTGTTTTTT
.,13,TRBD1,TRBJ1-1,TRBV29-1,CSVHRGRGTEAFF,TGCAGCGTTCACAGGGGGCGCGGAACTGAAGCTTTCTTT
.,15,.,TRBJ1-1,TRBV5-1,CASSLTPVFNTEAFF,TGCGCCAGCAGCTTGACACCAGTTTTTAACACTGAAGCTTTCTTT
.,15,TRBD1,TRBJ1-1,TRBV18,CASSPQTGIEGEAFF,TGTGCCAGCTCACCACAGACAGGGATTGAGGGAGAAGCTTTCTTT
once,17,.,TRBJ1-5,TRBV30,CAWSLDQGWWSNQPQHF,TGTGCCTGGTCCCTCGACCAGGGTTGGTGGAGCAATCAGCCCCAGCATTTT
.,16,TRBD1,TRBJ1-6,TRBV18,CASSPRGQDSNSPLHF,TGTGCCAGCTCACCAAGGGGGCAGGACTCCAATTCACCCCTCCACTTT
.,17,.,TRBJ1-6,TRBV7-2,CASSSPGAEPYNSPLHF,TGTGCCAGCAGCTCCCCGGGAGCAGAGCCCTATAATTCACCCCTCCACTTT
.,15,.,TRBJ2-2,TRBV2,CASREAQRGTGELFF,TGTGCCAGCAGGGAGGCACAACGTGGCACCGGGGAGCTGTTTTTT
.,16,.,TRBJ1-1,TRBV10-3,CAISAGQGSMNTEAFF,TGTGCCATCAGTGCAGGGCAGGGAAGCATGAACACTGAAGCTTTCTTT
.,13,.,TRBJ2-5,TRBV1,CTSSQSTRGSQYF,TGCACCAGCAGCCAATCTACGCGCGGATCCCAGTACTTC
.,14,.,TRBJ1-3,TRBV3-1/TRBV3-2,CASSPQQGENTIYF,TGTGCCAGCAGCCCCCAACAGGGCGAAAACACCATATATTTT
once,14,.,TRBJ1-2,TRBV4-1,CASSQATLNYGYTF,TGCGCCAGCAGCCAAGCAACTCTTAACTATGGCTACACCTTC
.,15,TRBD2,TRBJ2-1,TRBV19,CASSIDRTRSNEQFF,TGTGCCAGTAGTATAGACCGGACTAGATCCAATGAGCAGTTCTTC
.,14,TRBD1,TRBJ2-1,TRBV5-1,CASSPGQSYNEQFF,TGCGCCAGCAGCCCGGGACAGTCCTACAATGAGCAGTTCTTC
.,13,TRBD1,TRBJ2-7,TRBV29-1,CSAWGQGAYEQYF,TGCAGCGCTTGGGGACAGGGGGCCTACGAGCAGTACTTC
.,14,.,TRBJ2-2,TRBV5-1,CASGRPGSTGELFF,TGCGCCAGCGGCCGCCCGGGGTCCACCGGGGAGCTGTTTTTT
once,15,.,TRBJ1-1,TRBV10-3,CAIRESDRLNTEAFF,TGTGCCATCAGGGAATCAGACAGACTGAACACTGAAGCTTTCTTT
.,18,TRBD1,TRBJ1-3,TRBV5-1,CASSLRPGQTSSGNTIYF,TGCGCCAGCAGCTTGAGGCCGGGACAGACCAGCTCTGGAAACACCATATATTTT
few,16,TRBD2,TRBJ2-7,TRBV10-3,CAISAPGGGARYEQYF,TGTGCCATCAGTGCCCCGGGGGGGGGCGCACGGTACGAGCAGTACTTC
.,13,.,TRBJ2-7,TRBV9,CASSVTDSYEQYF,TGTGCCAGCAGCGTGACAGACTCCTACGAGCAGTACTTC
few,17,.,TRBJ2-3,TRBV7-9,CASSVVGGSWGTDTQYF,TGTGCCAGCAGCGTAGTCGGTGGGAGCTGGGGCACAGATACGCAGTATTTT
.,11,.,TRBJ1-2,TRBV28,CASSRLDGYTF,TGTGCCAGCAGTCGACTCGATGGCTACACCTTC
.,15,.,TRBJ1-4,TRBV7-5,CVRSLAGKGYEKLFF,TGTGTCAGAAGCTTAGCGGGGAAGGGGTATGAAAAACTGTTTTTT
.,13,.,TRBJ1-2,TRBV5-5,CASSFDRFGGYTF,TGTGCCAGCAGTTTTGACAGGTTTGGAGGCTACACCTTC
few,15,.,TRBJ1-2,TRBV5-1,CASSPLTGGSGGYTF,TGCGCCAGCAGCCCCTTAACGGGGGGCTCGGGTGGCTACACCTTC